This T cell receptor (beta chain) emerged from a study of PD-L1 blockade in urothelial cancer. Across the study: From 0 to 3 prior chemotherapy regimens had been given to the patients. Samples came from 3 weeks, at the second dose, and 6 weeks into treatment. Study results and limitations: At 3 weeks on treatment, tumor-associated clones expanded more with durable benefit.

Germline V lookup: CDR1 MGHRA, CDR2 YSYEKL. The CDR3 extends over 13 amino acids. Trimming took 4 bases from V and 2 from J; bases not matched to a gene: 2. Time point in this sample: peripheral blood 6 weeks after treatment start. Anywhere from 1 to 8 samples came from each patient, spanning pretreatment and on-treatment. Profiled with immunoSEQ multiplex PCR; TCRdb holds only in-frame clones, not every one. The table lists about 91,000 clones, roughly 80% of them singletons, with roughly 8% in the top ten. This clone has a count of ten or more. The antigen is not known. The chain recombines TRBV4-1 with TRBJ2-7; 7 nucleotides line up with TRBD1. Sequencing used PBMCs, obtained around atezolizumab (anti-PD-L1) treatment. The origin of this receptor is a man between 70 and 80 years old with urothelial cancer. Here the CDR3 reads CASSPGQAYEQYF. CDR3 DNA sequence: TGCGCCAGCAGCCCTGGACAGGCCTACGAGCAGTACTTC.